The present T cell receptor (beta chain) was sequenced within a study of glioma-infiltrating T cells after dendritic cell vaccination. Looking at the study overall: Glioblastoma patients came from Phase I and II dendritic cell vaccination trials.

This sample's time point: after dendritic cell vaccination, including at tumor progression/relapse. Selection required adequate fresh-frozen tumor tissue plus more than two years' survival data. Germline V gene data show CDR1 as SGHRS and CDR2 as YFSETQ. The CDR3 has 14 residues. The germline V and J ends were trimmed by 2 bases and 5 bases, with 11 bases remaining between them. Profiling relied on immunoSEQ multiplex PCR, and the TCRdb table lists in-frame clones only, not all of them. Of roughly 50,000 clones in the sample, around 91% were seen once. The rearrangement uses TRBV5-1 and TRBJ2-1; D uncertain. This clonotype was sampled from a human donor with glioblastoma. The specimen comprised blood, sampled after dendritic cell vaccination. DNA for the CDR3: TGCGCCAGCAGCTTCAGCGAAACCCACAATGAGCAGTTCTTC. Its protein is CASSFSETHNEQFF.